This record covers a single T cell receptor beta chain. What it recognizes is unknown. This specimen comes from a study of cytomegalovirus exposure and HLA in healthy donors. The wider study: Later, an analysis reported that the 120 or so validation repertoires had used the same platform as the roughly 700 first-cohort repertoires.

Study-level results: TCR beta chains numbering some 160 were designated cytomegalovirus-associated. Most TCR sequences showed up rarely, but some public TCRs showed up in many donors.

The CDR3 covers 14 residues. Germline loops: CDR1 SGHNT, CDR2 YYREEE (reference sequence). Trimming cost V 2 bases and J 8 bases; bases outside gene matches: 2. TCRdb's table, derived via immunoSEQ multiplex PCR, lists solely in-frame clones and lacks some. The sample has about 71,000 clones, about 94% seen once; the top ten hold about 0.93%. This TCR was recovered from a young woman in good health and CMV-seronegative. Sample: PBMCs. This chain connects TRBV5-4 to TRBJ1-6; TRBD1 matches 9 bases. CDR3 in DNA: TGTGCCAGCAGCTTAGGGGACAGGGATTCACCCCTCCACTTT. Residues: CASSLGDRDSPLHF.